This TCR beta chain was recovered during a study of beta chain features in type 1 diabetes. Across the whole study: Patients did not differ from healthy donors in age, gender or cell yield. Study results and caveats: In every one of the four CD4+ subsets, TCRB CDR3s were moderately but significantly shorter in Type 1 diabetes patients. More deletions and fewer insertions at VDJ junctions were seen in type 1 diabetes patients. For patients, the naive, central memory and Treg TCRB repertoires appeared more alike than for healthy donors.

Regarding this clone: Antigen: not known.

Trimming cost V 4 bases and J 1 base; bases outside gene matches: 2. This CDR3 spans 15 amino acids. Germline assignment: CDR1 MGHRA and CDR2 YSYEKL. Since all of the isolated RNA was reverse transcribed, expressed TCRB transcripts were what got sequenced. This table comes from immunoSEQ multiplex PCR, and its TCRdb copy is limited to in-frame clones, with some not included. The sample consists of fewer than 350,000 clones, around a fifth of them appearing once. V and J are TRBV4-1 and TRBJ2-7, with TRBD2 matching 12 bases. This TCR was recovered from a woman younger than 35 in good health. Sequenced material: naive CD4+ T cells from blood. The DNA for the CDR3 is TGCGCCAGCAGCCTAGGGACTAGCGGGTCCTACGAGCAGTACTTC. Protein sequence: CASSLGTSGSYEQYF.